A selection of T cell receptor beta chains follows, all from one sample in a study of blood T cell repertoires in COVID-19. Repertoires were generated with immunoSEQ multiplex PCR, while TCRdb's copy carries only in-frame clones and drops some. The sample holds more than 60,000 clones, 75% to 95% seen once. The sample taken for sequencing was peripheral blood. The receptor source for this set is a human donor in a cohort sampled during active COVID-19. Both conserved end residues are part of each CDR3. A D gene is named only where the DNA matches it firmly. Clone size, where shown, is once, few, many, or a class for clones that have expanded.

NA	TRBD1	TRBV19	TRBJ2-5	CASSRRTGDETQYF	TGTGCCAGTAGTAGGCGGACAGGGGATGAGACCCAGTACTTC
NA	TRBD1	TRBV6-5	TRBJ1-2	CASSYRGRGHDYGYTF	TGTGCCAGCAGTTACCGGGGTAGGGGGCACGACTATGGCTACACCTTC
NA	TRBD2	TRBV18	TRBJ2-5	CASQRGIQETQYF	TGTGCCAGCCAGCGGGGGATTCAAGAGACCCAGTACTTC
NA	TRBD1	TRBV6-1	TRBJ1-5	CASSVKFGQAQNQPQHF	TGTGCCAGCAGTGTAAAATTCGGACAGGCCCAAAATCAGCCCCAGCATTTT
NA	NA	TRBV18	TRBJ2-2	CASSLAAPNGELFF	TGTGCCAGCTCACTGGCAGCGCCCAACGGGGAGCTGTTTTTT
NA	NA	TRBV27	TRBJ2-3	CASSLEGYGDTQYF	TGTGCCAGCAGTTTGGAGGGGTATGGAGATACGCAGTATTTT
NA	NA	TRBV5-4	TRBJ1-6	CASSLAGSYNSPLHF	TGTGCCAGCAGCTTGGCGGGATCCTATAATTCACCCCTCCACTTT
NA	NA	TRBV3-1/TRBV3-2	TRBJ1-1	CASSRRAKGTSTEAFF	TGTGCCAGCAGCCGGCGGGCCAAGGGGACTAGCACTGAAGCTTTCTTT
NA	TRBD2	TRBV5-1	TRBJ2-5	CASSLGSGERETQYF	TGCGCCAGCAGCTTAGGGAGCGGGGAGCGGGAGACCCAGTACTTC
NA	NA	TRBV7-6	TRBJ2-5	CASSLLQRGETQYF	TGTGCCAGCAGCCTCCTACAAAGAGGCGAGACCCAGTACTTC
NA	NA	TRBV6-4	TRBJ2-3	CASSDSIRTTDTQYF	TGTGCCAGCAGTGACTCGATTAGGACAACGGATACGCAGTATTTT
NA	NA	TRBV10-3	TRBJ2-6	CATNTGSRGANVLTF	TGTGCCACCAACACAGGGTCGAGAGGGGCCAACGTCCTGACTTTC
NA	TRBD1	TRBV7-9	TRBJ2-2	CASSLGTGRTGELFF	TGTGCCAGCAGCTTAGGGACAGGGCGAACCGGGGAGCTGTTTTTT
once	TRBD1	TRBV18	TRBJ1-2	CASSPIPTGAYGYTF	TGTGCCAGCTCACCGATTCCGACAGGGGCTTATGGCTACACCTTC
NA	NA	TRBV9	TRBJ1-3	CASSVNAGGAGSGNTIYF	TGTGCCAGCAGCGTAAATGCGGGGGGGGCAGGCTCTGGAAACACCATATATTTT
NA	TRBD2	TRBV6-1	TRBJ2-1	CASSEYDGGVSHNEQFF	TGTGCCAGCAGTGAATATGACGGGGGGGTTTCCCACAATGAGCAGTTCTTC
NA	TRBD2	TRBV6-5	TRBJ2-1	CASTPPGLARNEQFF	TGTGCCAGCACTCCTCCGGGACTAGCTCGTAATGAGCAGTTCTTC
NA	NA	TRBV19	TRBJ2-3	CASRYQAFSTDTQYF	TGTGCCAGTAGGTACCAGGCTTTTAGCACAGATACGCAGTATTTT
NA	NA	TRBV19	TRBJ1-5	CASMESNQPQHF	TGTGCCAGTATGGAGAGCAATCAGCCCCAGCATTTT
NA	NA	TRBV7-2	TRBJ2-1	CASSLGVQWEQFF	TGTGCCAGCAGCTTAGGGGTACAGTGGGAGCAGTTCTTC
NA	NA	TRBV10-3	TRBJ1-1	CAITQDRRTVRSTEAFF	TGTGCCATCACGCAAGACCGCCGGACAGTCCGTAGCACTGAAGCTTTCTTT
NA	TRBD1	TRBV4-2	TRBJ1-2	CASSQDRGQDYGYTF	TGTGCCAGCAGCCAGGACAGGGGGCAGGACTATGGCTACACCTTC
NA	NA	TRBV12-3/TRBV12-4	TRBJ1-2	CASSLTVSYGYTF	TGTGCCAGCAGTTTGACAGTAAGCTATGGCTACACCTTC
NA	TRBD2	TRBV9	TRBJ2-2	CASSVATPLAGGQRPGELFF	TGTGCCAGCAGCGTAGCTACCCCCCTAGCGGGGGGGCAACGCCCCGGGGAGCTGTTTTTT
NA	TRBD1	TRBV28	TRBJ1-1	CASSAGQGHTEAFF	TGTGCCAGCAGTGCCGGACAGGGTCACACTGAAGCTTTCTTT
NA	NA	TRBV6-2/TRBV6-3	TRBJ2-2	CASSYSIRTGGGGELFF	TGTGCCAGCAGTTACTCAATACGGACTGGGGGCGGCGGGGAGCTGTTTTTT
NA	NA	TRBV5-1	TRBJ2-2	CASSLDSSLAGELFF	TGCGCCAGCAGCTTGGATTCTTCGCTTGCGGGGGAGCTGTTTTTT
once	TRBD1	TRBV5-1	TRBJ2-1	CASSRTGQGDNEQFF	TGCGCCAGCAGCCGGACGGGACAGGGGGACAATGAGCAGTTCTTC
NA	NA	TRBV2	TRBJ2-7	CASSGPGTYEQYF	TGTGCCAGCAGTGGGCCAGGAACCTACGAGCAGTACTTC
NA	TRBD1	TRBV24-1	TRBJ2-3	CATSPRGSRQGNTDTQYF	TGTGCCACCAGCCCCCGAGGATCCAGACAGGGAAACACAGATACGCAGTATTTT
NA	NA	TRBV10-2	TRBJ1-2	CASSEYETITYGYTF	TGCGCCAGCAGTGAATATGAGACAATAACCTATGGCTACACCTTC
NA	TRBD1	TRBV30	TRBJ1-5	CAWSDRDRQGSQPQHF	TGTGCCTGGAGTGACCGAGACAGACAGGGAAGTCAGCCCCAGCATTTT
NA	TRBD1	TRBV6-1	TRBJ2-7	CASSEDGTGGSYEQYF	TGTGCCAGCAGTGAAGACGGGACAGGGGGCTCCTACGAGCAGTACTTC